The entry below gives a single TCR beta chain sequence along with its context. Some clones are missing from TCRdb's copy, which holds only in-frame ones; the method was immunoSEQ multiplex PCR. The repertoire consists of 300,000 to 400,000 clones, with less than 90% occurring once and the leading ten covering more than 0.8%. This sample stems from a study of blood T cell repertoires in COVID-19. Recruitment covered fewer than 25 US areas and drew participants whose ages spanned about 18 to 100 years. This TCR came from a woman in her twenties or thirties who had recovered from COVID-19. The sequencing sample was made of PBMCs or T cells enriched from blood (not recorded which).

This chain's CDR3 is CASRSRDMNTEAFF. The DNA of the CDR3 is TGTGCCAGCAGATCCAGGGACATGAACACTGAAGCTTTCTTT. This chain links TRBV3-1 (or the pseudogene TRBV3-2) with TRBJ1-1, with a tentative D call TRBD1 (6 bases). The CDR3 runs 14 residues. The V gene's germline CDR1 is LGHDT and CDR2 YNNKEL (reference sequence). The V and J ends lost 6 bases and 0 bases respectively, with 11 bases between them.